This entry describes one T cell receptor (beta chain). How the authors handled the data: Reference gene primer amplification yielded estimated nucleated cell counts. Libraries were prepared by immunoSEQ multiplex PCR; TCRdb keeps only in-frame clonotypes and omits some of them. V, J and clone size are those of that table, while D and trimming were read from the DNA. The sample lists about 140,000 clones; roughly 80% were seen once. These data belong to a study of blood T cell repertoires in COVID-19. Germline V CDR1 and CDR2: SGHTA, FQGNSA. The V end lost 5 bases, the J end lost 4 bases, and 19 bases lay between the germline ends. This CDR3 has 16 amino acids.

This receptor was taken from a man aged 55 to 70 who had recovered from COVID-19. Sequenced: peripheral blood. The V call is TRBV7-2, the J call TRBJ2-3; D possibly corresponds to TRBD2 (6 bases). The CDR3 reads CASSPNGGPGPDTQYF. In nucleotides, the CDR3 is TGTGCCAGCAGCCCCAACGGGGGACCAGGGCCAGATACGCAGTATTTT.